The T cell receptor (beta chain) under discussion was sequenced for a study of T cell repertoires in cytomegalovirus infection (dated by TCRdb to about 2019). Some background on the complete study: The HLA type of each donor mattered for the analysis, because public TCR beta signatures pointed to carriage of CMV infection along with the matching HLA type. Overall study results and their limits: The ex vivo response was dominated by HLA-C-restricted CMV-specific TCR beta clonotypes, which also provided the single most frequent clonotype in two of eight donors. In both this cohort and an independent cohort of several hundred donors, the cumulative frequency of public TCR beta family members distinguished carriers of CMV infection plus the relevant HLA type.

In the case of this clonotype: Its antigen target is currently unknown. No much larger clonotype is one base removed from it; base qualities were not supplied.

CDR1 and CDR2 are drawn from the germline V gene: MDHEN, SYDVKM. From cysteine to phenylalanine, the CDR3 is 16 amino acids long. The kept DNA is CDR3 alone, 48 bases in frame from the first base. The junction shows trimming of 5 bases on V and 7 bases on J, and the gene matches do not reach 8 bases of it. The sequencer listed for this sample is Illumina HiSeq 1500. The public reads were run again by TCRdb, first through fastp at Q25 and then through MiXCR, and only productive beta chains were kept. CDR3 protein duplicates are merged, each entry listing the most common genes and DNA. Counted in this sample were under 850,000 distinct CDR3 sequences; less than 40% of them appeared once. About 2.8% of the sample goes to the ten largest clones.

Input material: PBMCs. The source of this sequence is a human donor in good health (CMV status not recorded). Some clones in this sample may be carry-over from other donors' samples. Recombination joined TRBV28 with TRBJ2-1; 13 middle bases align to TRBD2. The CDR3 corresponds to CASSPWTSGRRNEQFF. The base sequence is TGTGCCAGCAGTCCCTGGACTAGCGGGAGAAGGAATGAGCAGTTCTTC.